A single sample is the source of the 7 T cell receptor beta chains below, sequenced in a study of T cells in Graves' hyperthyroidism and ophthalmopathy. TCR beta CDR3 sequences were amplified from RNA transcripts. Researchers ran a first-round RT-PCR on the TCR CDR3 using the HTBI primer set. One entry per CDR3 protein results from TCRdb running MiXCR on the multiplex PCR reads. The sample has about 600,000 distinct CDR3 sequences, 16% seen once. The sample was blood. The origin of the receptors is a woman aged 40 to 55 with Graves' ophthalmopathy.

Only a few counts were recorded for this clonotype. CDR3 DNA sequence: TGCGCCAGCAGCCAAGGTCTGGCGTCTAAATTATTCTACGAGCAGTACTTC. Translation gives CASSQGLASKLFYEQYF. V is TRBV4-1 and J is TRBJ2-7; D is unclear. Trimming removed 1 base from V and 3 bases from J, with 19 bases in between. CDR1 is MGHRA, CDR2 YSYEKL, per germline. The length of the CDR3 is 17 residues.

The V gene is TRBV19, the J gene TRBJ2-7; 9 bases are a match to TRBD1. CDR1 is LNHDA and CDR2 is SQIVND in the germline V gene (reference sequence). V trimming: 4 bases; J trimming: 2 bases; junction bases outside the gene matches: 3. CDR3 length: 14 residues. The CDR3 nucleotides read TGTGCCAGTAGTAGATACAGGGGGCCCTACGAGCAGTACTTC. It encodes CASSRYRGPYEQYF.

This clonotype was detected a few times. The chain joins TRBV20-1 to TRBJ2-2; D uncertain. The germline CDR1 and CDR2 sequences are DFQATT and SNEGSKA (reference sequence). The CDR3 has 12 residues. Trimming left V 6 bases short and J 6 bases short, with 11 bases between. The CDR3 nucleotides read TGCAGTGCGTGGGTGCTCGCCGGGGAGCTGTTTTTT. Translation: CSAWVLAGELFF.

This clonotype has a count of ten or more. This chain joins TRBV5-1 and TRBJ2-3, with 10 positions matching TRBD2. Germline lookup yields CDR1 SGHRS and CDR2 YFSETQ. V was clipped by 3 bases and J by 6 bases; unmatched bases: 7. This CDR3 has 15 amino acids. The DNA of the CDR3 is TGCGCCAGCAGCTCACAAGCGGGAGGGCCGGATACGCAGTATTTT. Amino acid sequence: CASSSQAGGPDTQYF.

This clonotype was counted ten times or more. The chain couples TRBV11-2 to TRBJ2-7; D perhaps matches TRBD1 (5 bases). This CDR3 contains 16 residues. V lost 5 bases, J lost 1 base, and 18 bases lay in between. The V gene's germline CDR1 is SGHAT and CDR2 FQNNGV. CDR3 sequence (DNA): TGTGCCAGCAGCCCCGTGGGGCGGACCGGTTCCTACGAGCAGTACTTC. This translates into CASSPVGRTGSYEQYF.

This clonotype was recorded at least ten times. The chain's CDR3 is CASSRTSAREQYF. The DNA of the CDR3 is TGTGCCAGCAGCCGGACTTCGGCCCGCGAGCAGTACTTC. The gene calls are TRBV7-9 and TRBJ2-7; a weak D match, TRBD2 (5 bases). The V end was cut by 5 bases, the J end by 6 bases, with 14 bases between. This CDR3 has 13 amino acids. Germline values: CDR1 SEHNR, CDR2 FQNEAQ (reference sequence).

This clonotype was seen many times. The rearrangement links TRBV7-8 to TRBJ2-7, with 10 bases identical to TRBD2. The CDR3 contains 14 residues. Germline V gives CDR1 SGHVS, CDR2 FQNEAQ. Trimming at V came to 5 bases and at J to 2 bases, leaving 3 bases not matched to a gene. The CDR3 DNA reads as TGTGCCAGCAGCGACGGACTAGCGGCCTACGAGCAGTACTTC. This gives the protein CASSDGLAAYEQYF.